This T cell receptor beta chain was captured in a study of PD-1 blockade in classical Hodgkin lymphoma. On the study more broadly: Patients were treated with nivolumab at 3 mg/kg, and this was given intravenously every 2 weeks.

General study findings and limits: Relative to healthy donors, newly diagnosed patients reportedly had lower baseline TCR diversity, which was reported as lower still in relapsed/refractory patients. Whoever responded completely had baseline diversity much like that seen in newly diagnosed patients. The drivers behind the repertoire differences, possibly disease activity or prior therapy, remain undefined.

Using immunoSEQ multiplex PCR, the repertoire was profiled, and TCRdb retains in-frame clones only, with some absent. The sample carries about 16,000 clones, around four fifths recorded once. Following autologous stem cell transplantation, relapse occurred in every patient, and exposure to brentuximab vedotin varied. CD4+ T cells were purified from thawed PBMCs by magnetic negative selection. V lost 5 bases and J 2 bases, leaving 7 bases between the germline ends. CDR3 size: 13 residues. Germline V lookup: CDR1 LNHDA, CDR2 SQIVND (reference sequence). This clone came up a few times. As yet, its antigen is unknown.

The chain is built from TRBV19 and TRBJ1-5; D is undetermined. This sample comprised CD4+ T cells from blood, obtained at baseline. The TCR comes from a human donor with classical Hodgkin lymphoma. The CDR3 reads CASSFVGNQPQHF. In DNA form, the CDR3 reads TGTGCCAGTAGTTTTGTGGGCAATCAGCCCCAGCATTTT.